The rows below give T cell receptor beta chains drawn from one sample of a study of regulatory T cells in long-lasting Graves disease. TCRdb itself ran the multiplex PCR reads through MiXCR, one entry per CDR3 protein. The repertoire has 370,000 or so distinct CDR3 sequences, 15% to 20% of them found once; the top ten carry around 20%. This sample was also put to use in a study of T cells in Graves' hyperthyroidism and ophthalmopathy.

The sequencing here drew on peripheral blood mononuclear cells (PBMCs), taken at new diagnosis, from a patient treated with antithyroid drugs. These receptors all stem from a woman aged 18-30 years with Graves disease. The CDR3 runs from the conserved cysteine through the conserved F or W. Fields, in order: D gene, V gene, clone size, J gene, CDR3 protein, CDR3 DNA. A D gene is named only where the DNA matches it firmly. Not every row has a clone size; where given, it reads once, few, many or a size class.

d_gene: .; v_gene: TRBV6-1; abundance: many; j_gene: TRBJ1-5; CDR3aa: CASSEFWNQPQHF; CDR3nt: TGTGCCAGCAGTGAGTTCTGGAATCAGCCCCAGCATTTT
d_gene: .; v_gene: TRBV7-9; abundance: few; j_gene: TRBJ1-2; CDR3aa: CASSLPLGGGYTF; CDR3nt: TGTGCCAGCAGCTTGCCCCTTGGGGGGGGCTACACCTTC
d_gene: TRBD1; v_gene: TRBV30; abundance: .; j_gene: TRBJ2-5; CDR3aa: CAWRTGVGAQETQYF; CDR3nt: TGTGCCTGGAGAACAGGGGTCGGGGCTCAAGAGACCCAGTACTTC
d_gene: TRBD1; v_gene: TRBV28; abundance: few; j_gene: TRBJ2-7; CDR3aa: CASSLPGQGAFEQYF; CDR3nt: TGTGCCAGCAGTCTACCGGGACAGGGGGCCTTCGAGCAGTACTTC
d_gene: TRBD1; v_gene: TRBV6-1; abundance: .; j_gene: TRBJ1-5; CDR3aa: CASSLNRGIDQPQHF; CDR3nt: TGTGCCAGCAGCCTGAACAGGGGCATAGACCAGCCCCAGCATTTT
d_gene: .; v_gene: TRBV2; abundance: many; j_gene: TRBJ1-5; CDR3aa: CASSVTEYSNQPQHF; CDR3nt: TGTGCCAGCAGTGTTACTGAGTATAGCAATCAGCCCCAGCATTTT
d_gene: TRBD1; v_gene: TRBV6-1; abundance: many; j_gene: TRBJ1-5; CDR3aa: CASSVGQGLGQPQHF; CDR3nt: TGTGCCAGCAGTGTGGGACAGGGGCTTGGTCAGCCCCAGCATTTT
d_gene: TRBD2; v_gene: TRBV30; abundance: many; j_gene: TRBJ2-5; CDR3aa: CACQPLAGGPEETQYF; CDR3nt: TGTGCCTGCCAACCACTAGCGGGGGGGCCTGAAGAGACCCAGTACTTC
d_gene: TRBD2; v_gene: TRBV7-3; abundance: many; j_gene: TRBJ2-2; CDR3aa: CASSHLTSGSAGELFF; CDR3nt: TGTGCCAGCAGCCACCTAACTAGCGGGAGTGCCGGGGAGCTGTTTTTT
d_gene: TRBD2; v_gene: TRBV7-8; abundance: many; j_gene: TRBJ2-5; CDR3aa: CASSLASSGGRRETQYF; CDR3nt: TGTGCCAGCAGCTTAGCTTCTAGCGGGGGCCGGCGGGAGACCCAGTACTTC
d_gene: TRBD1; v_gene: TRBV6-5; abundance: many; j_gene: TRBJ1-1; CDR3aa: CASSYGRTGRNTEAFF; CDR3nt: TGTGCCAGCAGTTACGGCCGGACAGGCCGGAACACTGAAGCTTTCTTT
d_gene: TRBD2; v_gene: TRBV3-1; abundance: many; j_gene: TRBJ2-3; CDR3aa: CASSEAGGLYTQYF; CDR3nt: TGTGCCAGCAGCGAAGCGGGGGGGCTATATACGCAGTATTTT
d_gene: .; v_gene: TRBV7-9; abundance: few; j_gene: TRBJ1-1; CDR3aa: CASSSRHATEAFF; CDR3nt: TGTGCCAGCAGCTCGAGACACGCCACTGAAGCTTTCTTT
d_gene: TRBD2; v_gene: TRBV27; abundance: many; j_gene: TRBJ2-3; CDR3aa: CASSLPGLAVRDTQYF; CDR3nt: TGTGCCAGCAGTTTACCGGGACTAGCGGTGAGAGATACGCAGTATTTT
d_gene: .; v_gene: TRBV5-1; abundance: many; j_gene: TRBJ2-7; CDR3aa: CASSGQRYSYEQYF; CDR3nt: TGCGCCAGCAGCGGTCAGCGGTACTCCTACGAGCAGTACTTC
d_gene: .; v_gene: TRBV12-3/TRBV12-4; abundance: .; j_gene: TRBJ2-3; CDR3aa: CATRRLRDREETQYF; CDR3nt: TGTGCCACCCGCCGATTGAGGGACCGCGAAGAGACGCAGTATTTT
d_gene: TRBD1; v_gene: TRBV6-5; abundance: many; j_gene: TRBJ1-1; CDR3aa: CASSYTGGVPAFF; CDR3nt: TGTGCCAGCAGTTACACAGGGGGGGTACCCGCTTTCTTT
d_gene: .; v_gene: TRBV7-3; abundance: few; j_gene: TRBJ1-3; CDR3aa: CASSLLGAGNTIYF; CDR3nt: TGTGCCAGCAGCTTATTGGGTGCCGGAAACACCATATATTTT
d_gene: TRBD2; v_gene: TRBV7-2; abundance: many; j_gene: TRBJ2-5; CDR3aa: CASSLGLAEETQYF; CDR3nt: TGTGCCAGCAGCTTAGGGCTAGCGGAAGAGACCCAGTACTTC
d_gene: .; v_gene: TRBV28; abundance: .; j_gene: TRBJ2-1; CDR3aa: CARSPPGLANNEQFF; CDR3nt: TGTGCCAGGAGTCCCCCGGGACTGGCAAACAATGAGCAGTTCTTC
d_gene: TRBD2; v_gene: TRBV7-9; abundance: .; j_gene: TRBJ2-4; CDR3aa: CASPPGLALAKNIQYF; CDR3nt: TGTGCCAGCCCCCCAGGACTAGCGTTAGCCAAAAACATTCAGTACTTC
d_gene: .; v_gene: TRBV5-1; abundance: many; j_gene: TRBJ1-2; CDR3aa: CASSFGLGRDTYGYTF; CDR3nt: TGCGCCAGCAGCTTTGGCCTAGGGCGCGACACCTATGGCTACACCTTC
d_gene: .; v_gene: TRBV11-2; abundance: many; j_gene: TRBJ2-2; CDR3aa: CASSLDAGTGELFF; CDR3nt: TGTGCCAGCAGCTTAGATGCTGGTACCGGGGAGCTGTTTTTT
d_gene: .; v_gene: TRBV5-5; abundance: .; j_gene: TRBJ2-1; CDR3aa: CASSLGPIGNNEQFF; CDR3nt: TGTGCCAGCAGCTTGGGACCGATTGGGAACAATGAGCAGTTCTTC
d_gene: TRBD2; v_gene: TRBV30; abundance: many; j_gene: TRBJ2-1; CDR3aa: CAWSGTSGPHNEQFF; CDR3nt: TGTGCCTGGAGTGGGACTAGCGGACCCCACAATGAGCAGTTCTTC
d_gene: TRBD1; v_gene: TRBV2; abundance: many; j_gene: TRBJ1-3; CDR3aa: CASSEGTGVDENTIYF; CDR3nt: TGTGCCAGCAGTGAAGGGACAGGGGTAGACGAAAACACCATATATTTT
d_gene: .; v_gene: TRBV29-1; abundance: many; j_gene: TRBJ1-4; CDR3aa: CSVEDSTNEKLFF; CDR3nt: TGCAGCGTTGAGGACAGCACTAATGAAAAACTGTTTTTT
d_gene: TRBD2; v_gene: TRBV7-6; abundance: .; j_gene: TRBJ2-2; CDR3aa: CASSQRTSGRVGAGELFF; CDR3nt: TGTGCCAGCAGTCAAAGGACTAGCGGGAGGGTCGGCGCCGGGGAGCTGTTTTTT
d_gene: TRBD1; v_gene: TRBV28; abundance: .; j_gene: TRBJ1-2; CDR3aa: CASSPLTGDFHGYTF; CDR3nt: TGTGCCAGCAGTCCCCTGACAGGGGACTTCCATGGCTACACCTTC
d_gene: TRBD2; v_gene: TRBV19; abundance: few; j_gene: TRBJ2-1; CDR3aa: CASSIGPGRLAGGPSLLDEQFF; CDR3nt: TGTGCCAGTAGTATAGGTCCCGGGCGGCTAGCGGGAGGGCCCTCCTTACTGGATGAGCAGTTCTTC
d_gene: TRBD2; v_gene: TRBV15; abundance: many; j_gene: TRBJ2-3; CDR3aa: CATSRDTLAGGPTDTQYF; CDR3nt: TGTGCCACCAGCAGAGATACTCTGGCGGGAGGGCCCACAGATACGCAGTATTTT
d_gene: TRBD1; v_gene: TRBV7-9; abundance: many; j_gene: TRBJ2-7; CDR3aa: CASSGGQAPYEQYF; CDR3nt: TGTGCCAGCAGCGGGGGACAGGCTCCCTACGAGCAGTACTTC
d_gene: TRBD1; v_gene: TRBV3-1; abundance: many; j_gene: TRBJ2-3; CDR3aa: CASSQRPGTGGDTQYF; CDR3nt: TGTGCCAGCAGCCAACGTCCCGGGACAGGGGGGGATACGCAGTATTTT
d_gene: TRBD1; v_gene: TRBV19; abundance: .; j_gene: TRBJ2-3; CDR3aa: CASSLDRGRKFSSGDTQYF; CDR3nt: TGTGCCAGTAGTCTCGACAGGGGGCGCAAATTTTCGTCCGGAGATACGCAGTATTTT
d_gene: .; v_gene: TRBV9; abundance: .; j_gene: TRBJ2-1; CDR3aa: CASSVSGRGRINDEQFF; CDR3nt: TGTGCCAGCAGCGTAAGTGGGAGGGGGCGCATTAACGATGAGCAGTTCTTC
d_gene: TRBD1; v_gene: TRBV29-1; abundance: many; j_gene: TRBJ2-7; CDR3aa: CSVERTGAYEQYF; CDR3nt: TGCAGCGTTGAAAGGACAGGGGCCTACGAGCAGTACTTC
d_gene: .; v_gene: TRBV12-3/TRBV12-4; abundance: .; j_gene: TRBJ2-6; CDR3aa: CASSFSRGSGASVLTF; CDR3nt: TGTGCCAGCAGTTTTTCCAGGGGCTCTGGGGCCAGCGTCCTGACTTTC
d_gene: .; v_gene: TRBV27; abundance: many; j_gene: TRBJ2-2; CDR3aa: CASSLSSRGELFF; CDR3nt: TGTGCCAGCAGTTTAAGTTCCAGGGGGGAGCTGTTTTTT
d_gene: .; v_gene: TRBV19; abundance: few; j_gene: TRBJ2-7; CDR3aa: CASSTTRGGQQYF; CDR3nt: TGTGCCAGTAGTACCACCAGGGGAGGGCAGCAGTACTTC
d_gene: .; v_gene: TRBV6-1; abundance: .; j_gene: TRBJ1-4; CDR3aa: CASSELVGEKLFF; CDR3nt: TGTGCCAGCAGTGAACTGGTGGGAGAAAAACTGTTTTTT